These T cell receptor beta chains were read from a single sample in a study of identical twins. In TCRdb, the 5' RACE reads were re-called with MiXCR into one record per CDR3 protein. The sample lists about 920,000 distinct CDR3 sequences; about 12% were seen once. Another study also made use of these data, one on yellow fever vaccine responses in identical twins.

Sequenced: PBMCs. All receptors come from a woman aged 18-35 years in good health. CDR3s include the opening cysteine and the closing phenylalanine or tryptophan. Fields, in order: V gene, clone size, J gene, CDR3 protein. For some rows the clone size is stated as once, few or many, or as a class when expanded; others skip it.

>TRBV7-8|.|TRBJ2-5
CASSLVAGGVTETQYF
>TRBV6-5|few|TRBJ2-1
CASSPVNNEQFF
>TRBV6-6|.|TRBJ2-5
CASSYQSLETQYF
>TRBV4-1|few|TRBJ2-3
CASSQVPPGGFTDTQYF
>TRBV2|few|TRBJ2-3
CASSETGTSPDTQYF
>TRBV10-3|.|TRBJ1-2
CAISEDLRQGARGYTF
>TRBV7-3|.|TRBJ2-1
CASSLVKGRLGEQFF
>TRBV20-1|many|TRBJ1-2
CSAKIDDPGARGYTF
>TRBV12-3/TRBV12-4|many|TRBJ2-5
CASSLGRNQETQYF
>TRBV6-1|few|TRBJ2-1
CAIPGLRYNEQFF
>TRBV12-3/TRBV12-4|.|TRBJ2-4
CASTPRSGGGYIQYF
>TRBV7-9|.|TRBJ2-5
CASSLPSGKETQYF
>TRBV11-2|few|TRBJ2-5
CASSSWDRGKTQYF
>TRBV28|many|TRBJ2-3
CASSFIEDYTDTQYF
>TRBV12-3/TRBV12-4|many|TRBJ2-2
CASSLADRGLTGELFF
>TRBV20-1|.|TRBJ1-5
CSAGRDSNQPQHF
>TRBV3-1|few|TRBJ2-1
CASSQARGLVNEQFF
>TRBV6-1|.|TRBJ2-1
CASSRQLSYNEQFF
>TRBV7-9|.|TRBJ2-6
CASGQRGSGANVLTF
>TRBV5-6|.|TRBJ2-1
CASSLRRQGYNEQFF
>TRBV4-1|.|TRBJ2-1
CASSQGRELEQFF
>TRBV20-1|.|TRBJ1-5
CIKQPQHF
>TRBV6-1|.|TRBJ2-2
CASGGLAGANTGELFF
>TRBV19|few|TRBJ1-5
CARAEKGGGQPQHF
>TRBV5-1|.|TRBJ2-1
CASNSRSAGDNEQFF
>TRBV10-3|few|TRBJ2-7
CAISPRGSYEQYF
>TRBV20-1|few|TRBJ2-3
CSAREVERNTDTQYF
>TRBV4-1|few|TRBJ2-1
CASSQETAGVSINEQFF
>TRBV6-2/TRBV6-3|.|TRBJ1-5
CASSRFNQPQHF
>TRBV9|few|TRBJ2-3
CASSAAGAITDTQYF